Sequencing of this T cell receptor (beta chain) was carried out in a study of cytomegalovirus exposure and HLA in healthy donors. Study-wide findings and caveats: The tendency of first-cohort TCR clusters to co-occur in the approximately 110 validation repertoires was the finding of a later analysis. A classifier reportedly called cytomegalovirus status with high sensitivity and specificity. Most observed TCR sequences were rare, whereas some public TCRs were detected in many donors.

These donors were members of the roughly 110-subject validation cohort, a group separate from the approximately 680-subject first cohort. Clones were sequenced by immunoSEQ multiplex PCR, and TCRdb holds only the in-frame ones, with some missing. Among about 120,000 clones listed, 88% were seen once. This clone was picked up a small number of times. Its target is unknown. The junction departs from the called germline gene at one end, perhaps through a read error. The CDR3 runs 14 residues. Germline-derived CDR1 and CDR2 are LNHDA and SQIVND (reference sequence). The V gene is TRBV19, the J gene TRBJ2-3, with 7 bases lining up with TRBD1. Source material: PBMCs. The TCR comes from a man aged 18 to 29 in good health and CMV-seronegative. The CDR3 protein is CATQQTGSTDTQYF. CDR3 in DNA: TGTGCCACCCAGCAGACAGGGAGCACCGATACGCAGTATTTT.